This T cell receptor beta chain emerged from a study of response to subunit inactivated influenza vaccine. Overall study findings and caveats: The authors suggested that few new T cells are recruited per seasonal influenza vaccination.

On this clonotype: What it recognizes is unknown.

TCRdb analysed the RT-PCR reads with MiXCR anew, one entry per CDR3 protein. The sample lists fewer than 700,000 distinct CDR3 sequences, about an eighth occurring once. The CDR3 sequence is 15 residues long. Germline CDR1 and CDR2: SGHTA and FQGNSA. The trim removed 6 bases at V and 5 bases at J, leaving 7 bases unmatched. Sequenced material: PBMCs from blood, taken about 40 days after vaccination. The chain joins TRBV7-2 to TRBJ2-5, with 12 bases identical to TRBD2. This TCR was sampled from a man aged 45 to 65 who received an inactivated influenza vaccine. CDR3 amino acids: CASSMTSGGGETQYF. Written as DNA, the CDR3 is TGTGCCAGCAGTATGACTAGCGGGGGTGGGGAGACCCAGTACTTC.